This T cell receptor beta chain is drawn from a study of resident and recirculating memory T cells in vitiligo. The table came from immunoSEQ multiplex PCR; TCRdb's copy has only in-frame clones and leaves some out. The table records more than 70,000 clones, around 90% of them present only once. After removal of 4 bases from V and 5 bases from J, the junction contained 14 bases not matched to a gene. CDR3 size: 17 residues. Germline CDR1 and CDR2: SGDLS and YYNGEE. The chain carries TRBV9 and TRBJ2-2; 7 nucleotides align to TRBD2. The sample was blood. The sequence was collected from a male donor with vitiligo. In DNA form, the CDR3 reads TGTGCCAGCAGCCCGAGCTCCCGAGCGGGGCTTACCGGGGAGCTGTTTTTT. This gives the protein CASSPSSRAGLTGELFF.